This TCR beta chain came from a study of beta chain features in type 1 diabetes. Study information: Sorted cells from all samples, numbering roughly 100 million, were examined.

The germline V gene has CDR1 SGHRS and CDR2 YFSETQ. V lost 2 bases to trimming and J lost 0 bases, with 7 bases between them. The CDR3 runs to 14 residues. A few counts support this clone. The entirety of the isolated RNA underwent reverse transcription, so expressed TCRB transcripts were sequenced. TCRdb keeps only in-frame clones here, not all; method: immunoSEQ multiplex PCR. The table has fewer than 900,000 clones, roughly 15% seen once. The clonotype was recovered from a woman younger than 30 in good health. The sequencing sample was made of naive CD4+ T cells from blood. The chain has TRBV5-1 and TRBJ2-3; D unresolved. The CDR3 coding sequence is TGCGCCAGCAGCTTTCGGATTAGCACAGATACGCAGTATTTT. It encodes CASSFRISTDTQYF.